This T cell receptor beta chain was obtained from a study of cytomegalovirus exposure and HLA in healthy donors (dated by TCRdb to the late 2010s). Describing the broader study: In an earlier analysis of roughly 500 of the donors, about 270 Gb of sequence data and 90 million to 120 million unique TCR beta sequences from roughly 200 million T cells were reported. Typing coverage varied by locus: roughly 629-640 donors for A, B, C, DRB1 and DQB1; roughly 510 for DQA1; approximately 570 for DPA1; roughly 450 for DPB1. A handful of DR-DQ haplotypes were handled as single units for association and clustering because linkage in the cohort was strong. A later analysis re-examined previously published TCR beta repertoires from 610 or so donors and added high-resolution HLA genotyping to investigate patterns of TCR occurrence. HLA typing covered class I and class II loci at four-digit resolution. The study profiled the T cell repertoires of more than 500 subjects by immunosequencing and related them to cytomegalovirus serostatus. Roughly 300 gigabases of sequencing data and about 92 million unique TCR sequences made up an early release that covered roughly 670 HLA-typed donors. Donor age, sex, ethnicity and CMV serostatus were compiled together with the repertoire data. A separate validation cohort of 100 to 150 different subjects was used in addition to the 666-subject first cohort. A later genetic analysis used genome-wide SNP genotypes for about three fifths of the 666 donors, treating that subset as a discovery cohort. High-throughput TCR immunosequencing, statistical association of individual TCRs with disease status, and machine learning were combined to predict cytomegalovirus infection status. In the later analysis, no new phenotypic data were used to find candidate immune exposures; instead, reliance was placed on TCR beta sequences and their occurrence across donors. The genetic ancestry cluster associated with self-reported Caucasian donors included around four fifths of the 350 to 500 genotyped donors. An earlier analysis of fewer than 750 of the donors used high-throughput TCR beta sequencing to judge whether each TCR beta V gene segment behaved as functional or pseudogenic. All discovery cohort repertoires had been generated using a single sequencing platform. On average, approximately 250,000 unique TCR beta nucleotide sequences were sequenced per donor among 300 to 500 genotyped donors of the cohort, with roughly 20% of those sequences being non-productive. The study aimed to test whether cataloging public T cell receptors could reveal signatures of past pathogen exposure.

Turning to this clone: This clone's antigen is unknown. No base-level quality is on record; no much larger clone is a single base apart.

The cohort comprised fewer than 700 healthy bone marrow donors. Cohort members were all nominally healthy when sampled, although unrecorded immune exposures were likely present. The donor tested CMV seropositive, placing the donor among the roughly 270 seropositive members of the cohort. A peripheral blood sample was collected from each donor, and TCR beta sequencing was performed on peripheral blood mononuclear cells. Genomic DNA was extracted from the blood cell samples with the Qiagen DNeasy Blood Extraction Kit. The CDR3 sequence holds 14 residues, the cysteine and phenylalanine included. The CDR3 DNA has 42 bases and is translated from base 1. In the germline V gene (reference sequence), CDR1 corresponds to SGHKS and CDR2 to YYEKEE. V loses 1 base of germline sequence and J loses 4 bases, and the interval between the two ends is 6 bases. Findings and caveats that apply to the study as a whole: A cluster of highly shared sequence variants was judged likely to be a technical artifact of the sequencing pipeline. Compared with equally common non-associated chains, HLA-associated TCR beta chains in a later analysis were more clonally expanded and had lower generation probabilities. A further reported finding was that TCR beta sequences accurately predicted the HLA-A and HLA-B alleles for most subjects in the first cohort. When HLA alleles, especially DR and DQ, strongly co-occurred, TCR associations were difficult to assign to individual alleles. A later analysis associated around 16,000 TCR beta sequences with specific HLA alleles at a false discovery rate of 0.05. A few of the identified cytomegalovirus-associated TCR beta chains were confirmed in vitro to be specific for cytomegalovirus antigens. A later genetic analysis associated a missense DCLRE1C variant with V-gene and J-gene trimming of TCR beta chains, and an independent cohort replicated the association. Presence/absence analyses assumed roughly uniform sequencing depth across donors, an assumption that may not hold. Some IMGT-functional V segments, including TRBV6-2 and TRBV6-3, could not be told apart with the 87-base-pair reads, so those segments were excluded. Several of the top co-occurrence clusters appeared to be linked to parvovirus B19, influenza, CMV and Epstein-Barr virus, according to a later analysis. The earlier analysis of fewer than 750 of the donors excluded roughly 17 rarely observed V segments, including chromosome 9 orphons, because counts were too low. In a later analysis, the rate of TCR association differed among HLA loci, with DRB1 alleles having the most associated TCRs and HLA-C alleles having the fewest. In a later analysis, most CMV-associated TCR beta chains were found to appear HLA-restricted, with HLA associations seemingly driven largely by CMV exposure. Linkage disequilibrium might explain the correlated functional status among segregating V segments, but an unknown experimental factor could not be excluded. This cohort had only TCR beta chains sequenced, and the lack of alpha or paired-chain data limited which features could be detected. Compared with the roughly 600-donor mean, donors in an Asian-associated ancestry cluster had fewer N-insertions in productive TCRs, according to a later genetic analysis. The authors suggested that the approach could potentially be generalized to other disease states and immunological phenotypes. HLA typing was unavailable for some donors at each locus, so association tests used only the typed subset. CMV serostatus was the only immune exposure information available for the cohort. Across donors, most TCR sequences were observed very rarely, whereas some public TCRs were present in many individuals. A total of 164 TCR beta chains were listed by the study as associated with cytomegalovirus. The classifier was reported to diagnose cytomegalovirus status with high specificity and sensitivity in both the original cohort and the validation cohort. In an earlier analysis of some 500 of the donors, most TCR beta V segments were observed in productive rearrangements about 87% or about 30% of the time, broadly matching IMGT annotations.

Library preparation employed the immunoSEQ multiplex PCR assay. For the multiplex PCR, a mixture combining 60 forward primers for TCR Vbeta segments and 13 reverse primers for TCR Jbeta segments was used. The CDR3 region of rearranged TCR beta genes was amplified from genomic DNA with a multiplex PCR assay. The Illumina HiSeq System was used to sequence the amplified TCR beta libraries as 87-base-pair reads. In the paper's pipeline: Across the 666 repertoires, a later analysis counted approximately 83 million unique TCR beta chains, around 11 million of which were shared by at least two donors. Raw reads were error-corrected and collapsed into unique sequences with a nearest-neighbor algorithm that merged closely related sequences to remove PCR and sequencing errors. Alignment of CDR3 sequences to IMGT reference sequences was used to assign V, D and J gene segments. For a sequence to be retained, at least a six-nucleotide match to both a V gene segment and a J gene segment was required. Rearrangements were classified as productive when the CDR3 lacked stop codons and remained in frame with V and J, and all other rearrangements were classified as non-productive. CDR3 was defined according to IMGT convention as the region running from the second conserved V-encoded cysteine to the conserved J-encoded phenylalanine. In an earlier analysis of approximately 500 of the donors, sequences lacking an unambiguous match to a single V gene segment were excluded. In an earlier analysis of around 600 of the donors, V segments were called functional above 56.7% productive rearrangements and were called segregating when the between-donor standard deviation exceeded 5%. To diagnose cytomegalovirus status from the catalog of TCR beta chain sequences, a statistical classification framework was built. V and J gene assignment, in a later analysis, came from comparing TCR nucleotide sequences with IMGT/GENE-DB human TR gene sequences. The TCRdist pipeline was used in a later analysis to assign CDR3 sequences and most-parsimonious VDJ recombination scenarios. A later analysis defined each TCR beta chain by its CDR3 amino acid sequence plus V-gene family, and excluded reads lacking a unique V-gene family. A later analysis removed 592 highly shared, low-generation-probability nucleotide sequences to deal with suspected cross-contamination and a sequencing artifact. For each public chain, a later analysis derived a clonal expansion index from normalized ranks of inferred template counts within each repertoire. Generation probabilities in a later analysis came from a VDJ recombination model fitted to out-of-frame rearrangements, and those results were checked against IGoR. A later analysis scored TCR-TCR, TCR-HLA and TCR-CMV co-occurrence with hypergeometric tests, applying a repertoire-size bias correction to TCR pairs. A later analysis estimated false discovery rates by permuting HLA or CMV assignments 20 times. In a later analysis, co-occurring TCRs were grouped with DBSCAN, and TCRdist sequence similarity was added when clustering was performed within HLA-allele-positive subsets. Co-occurrence clustering excluded repertoires with fewer than 30,000 or more than 120,000 public chains, plus five with anomalous nucleotide sharing. Sourced from immuneACCESS, this table was stored by TCRdb with only in-frame sequences that have V and J called. A share of the clones is absent; for the studies checked, an unresolved V gene accounts for under half, and the remainder has no known explanation. V and J calls and clone size are copied from that table; D and trimming were computed from the DNA. The sample table holds around 160,000 clones, of which roughly 85% were seen once. The top ten clonotypes cover about an eighth of the sample.

Sequencing was performed on PBMCs. The rearranged chain carries TRBV5-5 and TRBJ1-6; the D gene remains uncertain. The TCR comes from a man aged 50 to 60 in good health and CMV-seropositive. In nucleotide form, the sequence is TGTGCCAGCAGCTTGCGGGGATATAATTCACCCCTCCACTTT. Translated, it gives CASSLRGYNSPLHF.